This T cell receptor (beta chain) emerged from a study of CD8 T cells in ankylosing spondylitis (dated by TCRdb to about 2017). For the study in its entirety: To find TCR variants linked to disease, the study profiled T cell receptor beta repertoires in ankylosing spondylitis patients and healthy donors. Peripheral blood was sampled, and synovial fluid was also collected from ankylosing spondylitis patients. The full study cohort was made up of 25 ankylosing spondylitis patients and around 100 healthy donors.

The investigation overall reported the following: A TCR beta motif of several highly homologous amino acid variants appeared characteristic of blood from ankylosing spondylitis patients. Some TCR beta motif variants had previously been reported in synovial fluid and blood of reactive arthritis patients, which suggested common disease-initiation mechanisms. The disease-linked clones were reported to be significantly enriched in matched synovial fluid samples from ankylosing spondylitis patients. The disease-linked clones showed a CD8+ phenotype and occurred at relatively low frequencies in peripheral blood.

The germline ends are 7 bases apart after V is trimmed by 4 bases and J by 0 bases. The CDR3 spans 13 residues, from the cysteine through the phenylalanine. Only the CDR3 portion is preserved as DNA: 39 bases, with reading frame beginning at the first base. CDR1 and CDR2, looked up from the germline V gene (reference sequence), are DFQATT and SNEGSKA. The run used an Illumina HiSeq 2500. TCR beta libraries were prepared by quantitative 5'-RACE with molecular barcodes. In the paper's pipeline: A new computational method, built on a probabilistic model of VDJ rearrangement, was used to identify disease-linked TCR variants. Using fastp at Q25 and MiXCR, TCRdb reprocessed the public reads and kept productive beta chains. Every CDR3 protein is listed once, alongside the most common genes and DNA of its rows. The V and J calls and clone size are TCRdb's, not the authors'. Counted in this sample were roughly 470,000 distinct CDR3 sequences; 25% to 30% of them appeared once. The ten largest clones take up about 0.92% of the sample.

Notes on this clonotype: This clone's antigen is unknown. Base qualities are not at hand, and no much larger clone is one base apart.

Sequencing used blood, either unsorted or a sorted T cell fraction (not recorded which). Recombination joined TRBV20-1 with TRBJ2-1; the D gene is unclear. The TCR was taken from a male donor with ankylosing spondylitis. CDR3 sequence: CSANRDSYNEQFF. In nucleotides, the sequence is TGCAGTGCTAATAGGGACTCCTACAATGAGCAGTTCTTC.